These 31 T cell receptor beta chains came from one sample sequenced in a study of cytomegalovirus exposure and HLA in healthy donors. Primers: 60 Vbeta forward and 13 Jbeta reverse. The method was immunoSEQ multiplex PCR; TCRdb's version includes in-frame clones alone and lacks a portion of them. The sample shows roughly 190,000 clones, roughly 73% of them seen only once. Sequencing was performed on PBMCs. These receptors were taken from a female donor in good health and CMV-seronegative.

The count of this clone is one. The chain joins TRBV2 to TRBJ2-7; TRBD1 agrees at 8 bases. This CDR3 has 14 residues. Trimming cost V 5 bases and J 4 bases; bases outside gene matches: 7. Germline-derived CDR1 and CDR2 are SNHLY and FYNNEI. The CDR3, as DNA: TGTGCCAGCAGTATCCAGGGGGCGTCGTACGAGCAGTACTTC. It encodes CASSIQGASYEQYF.

The chain links TRBV6-6 to TRBJ1-6; D may be TRBD1 (5 bases). Germline CDR1 MNHNY, CDR2 SVGAGI (reference sequence). Trimming cost V 0 bases and J 7 bases, with 13 bases left between them. The CDR3 length is 16 residues. The CDR3 coding sequence is TGTGCCAGCAGTTACTCGATTCGACAGATAAATTCACCCCTCCACTTT. It translates to CASSYSIRQINSPLHF.

In its sample, this clone was seen a few times. This chain links TRBV18 with TRBJ2-5; TRBD1 matches 8 bases. Germline V CDR1 and CDR2: KGHSH, LQKENI. The V and J ends lost 5 bases and 2 bases, in that order; junction bases with no gene match: 4. The CDR3 is 14 amino acids. CDR3 DNA sequence: TGTGCCAGCTCAGGGACAGGTACTCAAGAGACCCAGTACTTC. It encodes CASSGTGTQETQYF.

This clone was seen more than once but under ten times. This chain joins TRBV28 and TRBJ2-6; weak D call: TRBD1 (5 bases). CDR1 MDHEN and CDR2 SYDVKM come from the germline V gene. V lost 4 bases to trimming and J lost 0 bases, with 10 bases between them. The CDR3 runs 16 residues. CDR3 region: CASSSPGLSGANVLTF. The CDR3 coding sequence is TGTGCCAGCAGTTCCCCAGGGCTCTCTGGGGCCAACGTCCTGACTTTC.

CDR3 protein: CAWKSGADSPLHF. CDR3 DNA sequence: TGTGCCTGGAAATCAGGGGCAGATTCACCCCTCCACTTT. The gene calls are TRBV30 and TRBJ1-6; D may be TRBD1 (6 bases). CDR3 length: 13 residues. Between the trimmed V and J ends, which lost 4 bases and 8 bases, there was a span of 12 bases. Germline lookup yields CDR1 GTSNPN and CDR2 SVGIG (reference sequence).

V and J are TRBV19 and TRBJ2-3; maybe TRBD2 (6 bases). Germline V lookup: CDR1 LNHDA, CDR2 SQIVND (reference sequence). Trimming removed 4 bases from V and 0 bases from J, with 11 bases in between. This CDR3 is built from 15 residues. CDR3 sequence reads: CASSSGGASTDTQYF. CDR3 bases: TGTGCCAGTAGTAGTGGCGGGGCTAGCACAGATACGCAGTATTTT.

V and J are TRBV28 and TRBJ1-2; possible D gene TRBD1, 6 bases. Per germline, CDR1 MDHEN and CDR2 SYDVKM. The CDR3 has 15 residues. V shed 2 bases and J shed 7 bases, with 17 bases lying between them. The CDR3 region has the DNA TGTGCCAGCAGTTTAGACCCCTCGGACAGATCTGGCTACACCTTC. It is translated as CASSLDPSDRSGYTF.

The rearrangement joins TRBV5-4 to TRBJ2-1, with TRBD1 matching 8 bases. The CDR3 is made up of 13 amino acids. Trimming removed 2 bases from V and 8 bases from J; junction bases left unmatched: 3. Per germline, CDR1 SGHNT and CDR2 YYREEE (reference sequence). CDR3 DNA sequence: TGTGCCAGCAGCTTAGACAGGGGACATGAGCAGTTCTTC. It specifies CASSLDRGHEQFF.

This chain connects TRBV5-1 to TRBJ2-1, with 8 positions matching TRBD2. Germline CDR1 SGHRS, CDR2 YFSETQ. V gave up 5 bases and J gave up 7 bases; unmatched junction bases: 11. The CDR3 is 15 residues long. Written as DNA, the CDR3 is TGCGCCAGCAGTAGGCGGGAGGAATTATCAAATGAGCAGTTCTTC. Protein: CASSRREELSNEQFF.

The chain is built from TRBV10-1 and TRBJ2-7; TRBD2 matches 9 bases. CDR3 length: 14 residues. V was pared by 4 bases and J by 4 bases, with 5 bases of the junction left unmatched. Germline CDR1 is WNHNN and CDR2 is SYGVQD (reference sequence). Here the CDR3 reads CASSGSREGYEQYF. The CDR3 DNA sequence: TGCGCCAGCAGTGGGTCGCGGGAGGGGTACGAGCAGTACTTC.

V and J are TRBV4-3 and TRBJ2-2; tentatively, D is TRBD2 (5 bases). The CDR3 extends over 15 amino acids. Trimming shortened V by 0 bases and J by 2 bases, and 7 bases separated the two germline ends. CDR1 and CDR2 (germline): LGHNA, YSLEER. The CDR3 loop is CASSQEEGNTGELFF. The CDR3 coding sequence is TGCGCCAGCAGCCAAGAAGAGGGCAACACCGGGGAGCTGTTTTTT.

V is TRBV6-6 and J is TRBJ2-7, with 7 bases matching TRBD2. Germline-derived CDR1 and CDR2 are MNHNY and SVGAGI (reference sequence). This CDR3 is built from 13 residues. The V and J ends lost 5 bases and 7 bases, in that order; junction bases with no gene match: 8. Here the CDR3 reads CASSRDYSREQYF. The DNA for the CDR3 is TGTGCCAGCAGTCGGGACTACTCGAGGGAGCAGTACTTC.

This clone was observed once. The chain joins TRBV27 to TRBJ2-7; TRBD1 might be the D (5 bases). The CDR3 is made up of 12 amino acids. CDR1 is MNHEY and CDR2 is SMNVEV in the germline V gene (reference sequence). Trimming stripped 1 base from V and 5 bases from J, with 6 bases between. The CDR3: CASSLLGDEQYF. As DNA, the CDR3 is TGTGCCAGCAGTTTATTAGGGGACGAGCAGTACTTC.

This clone was counted a few times. The sample carries other DNA sequences with the same CDR3. The genes are TRBV7-9 and TRBJ1-1; tentative D call: TRBD1 (5 bases). The CDR3 runs to 14 residues. Germline CDR1 and CDR2: SEHNR and FQNEAQ (reference sequence). V lost 6 bases to trimming and J lost 1 base, with 12 bases between them. The CDR3 reads CASSFGTANTEAFF. Here the CDR3 DNA reads TGTGCCAGCAGTTTTGGGACTGCGAACACTGAAGCTTTCTTT.

This sequence joins TRBV7-2 and TRBJ2-7, with 8 bases matching TRBD1. The CDR3 totals 16 residues. V was pared by 0 bases and J by 2 bases, with 6 bases of the junction left unmatched. The germline CDR1 and CDR2 sequences are SGHTA and FQGNSA. For the CDR3, the DNA is TGTGCCAGCAGCTTAGCACCGGGACAGGAGACCTACGAGCAGTACTTC. Encoded protein: CASSLAPGQETYEQYF.

The chain combines TRBV29-1 with TRBJ2-3; maybe TRBD2 (5 bases). The CDR3 runs to 14 residues. Trimming took 3 bases from V and 6 from J, leaving 16 bases between them. Germline CDR1 is SQVTM and CDR2 is ANQGSEA. CDR3 sequence reads: CSVDERPEKDTQYF. The CDR3 DNA reads TGCAGCGTTGACGAGCGGCCTGAGAAGGATACGCAGTATTTT.

This chain uses TRBV29-1 with TRBJ1-2, with D possibly matching TRBD1 (5 bases). The CDR3 consists of 12 residues. V gave up 3 bases and J gave up 7 bases, with 12 bases separating them. Germline V lookup: CDR1 SQVTM, CDR2 ANQGSEA. The CDR3 sequence is CSVDAGRAGYTF. In DNA, the CDR3 is TGCAGCGTTGACGCAGGGAGGGCTGGCTACACCTTC.

The chain is built from TRBV7-3 and TRBJ1-2; D is perhaps TRBD1 (5 bases). The CDR3 is 13 amino acids. The germline V gene has CDR1 SGHTA and CDR2 FQGTGA. Between the trimmed V and J ends, which lost 2 bases and 2 bases, there was a span of 6 bases. CDR3 sequence: CASSLRQNYGYTF. As DNA, the CDR3 is TGTGCCAGCAGCTTACGACAGAACTATGGCTACACCTTC.

This sequence joins TRBV7-2 and TRBJ1-1; tentatively, D is TRBD1 (6 bases). The CDR3 has 17 residues. Germline V gene lookup returns CDR1 SGHTA and CDR2 FQGNSA. V was cut by 2 bases and J by 7 bases, with 23 bases left in between. The CDR3 sequence: CASSLKVPPGQGSEAFF. In DNA, the CDR3 is TGTGCCAGCAGCTTAAAGGTTCCCCCGGGACAAGGGAGTGAAGCTTTCTTT.

This clone was detected a few times. This rearrangement joins TRBV5-1 to TRBJ2-7; TRBD1 might be the D (5 bases). The length of the CDR3 is 13 residues. Trimming took 1 base from V and 5 from J, leaving 10 bases between them. CDR1 SGHRS and CDR2 YFSETQ come from the germline V gene. CDR3 sequence reads: CASSLRGLDEQYF. For the CDR3, the DNA is TGCGCCAGCAGCTTGAGGGGTTTAGACGAGCAGTACTTC.

This clone was picked up one time. The J gene is TRBJ2-2, the V gene TRBV2, with 14 nucleotides matching TRBD2. CDR1 is SNHLY, CDR2 FYNNEI, per germline. The ends lost 10 bases at V and 5 bases at J; junction bases unmatched: 3. This CDR3 comprises 14 residues. The CDR3 loop reads CATRLAGGTGELFF. As DNA, the CDR3 is TGTGCCACCAGACTAGCGGGGGGGACCGGGGAGCTGTTTTTT.

CDR3: CSVGRKETQYF. The CDR3 DNA reads as TGCAGCGTTGGGCGGAAAGAGACCCAGTACTTC. The V and J genes are TRBV29-1 and TRBJ2-5; the D is unclear. The CDR3 has 11 residues. CDR1 and CDR2 (germline): SQVTM, ANQGSEA. V lost 4 bases and J lost 3, with 6 bases in between.

The chain combines TRBV25-1 with TRBJ2-7; TRBD1 matches 8 bases. The CDR3 extends over 14 amino acids. The ends lost 7 bases at V and 6 bases at J; junction bases unmatched: 11. The germline V gene encodes CDR1 MGHDK and CDR2 SYGVNS. The CDR3 spells CASTRSGQGFEQYF. CDR3 in DNA: TGTGCCAGCACCAGATCCGGACAGGGTTTCGAGCAGTACTTC.

The chain couples TRBV7-2 to TRBJ2-3; no firm D call. This CDR3 is 16 amino acids long. Trimming took off 1 base at V and 2 bases at J, with 13 bases between the two ends. CDR1 and CDR2 from the germline V gene are SGHTA and FQGNSA. The CDR3 reads CASSLGPSMNTDTQYF. CDR3 DNA: TGTGCCAGCAGCTTAGGGCCGTCGATGAACACAGATACGCAGTATTTT.

The chain has TRBV16 and TRBJ1-2; D is possibly TRBD1 (5 bases). V was shortened by 2 bases and J by 2 bases, with 12 bases between the two germline ends. The CDR3 loop spans 15 amino acids. Looked up from germline, CDR1 is KGHSY and CDR2 is FQNENV. In DNA form, the CDR3 reads TGTGCCAGCAGCCAAGGAAGGGGAGGGAACTATGGCTACACCTTC. It codes for CASSQGRGGNYGYTF. The whole variable domain, filled in from reference TRBV16 and TRBJ1-2, reads GEEVAQTPKHLVRGEGQKAKLYCAPIKGHSYVFWYQQVLKNEFKFLISFQNENVFDETGMPKERFSAKCLPNSPCSLEIQATKLEDSAVYFCASSQGRGGNYGYTFGSGTRLTVV.

V usage is TRBV29-1 and J usage is TRBJ2-3; maybe TRBD1 (5 bases). This CDR3 has 17 amino acids. V was pared by 7 bases and J by 0 bases, with 23 bases between. Looked up from germline, CDR1 is SQVTM and CDR2 is ANQGSEA. The CDR3 protein is CSAARQRDLSSTDTQYF. CDR3 DNA: TGCAGCGCCGCCCGACAGAGAGACCTTTCTAGCACAGATACGCAGTATTTT.

This chain joins TRBV4-2 and TRBJ2-7, with TRBD2 identical over 14 bases. The CDR3 has 14 amino acids. Trimming took 1 base from V and 9 from J; bases not matched to a gene: 2. Germline-derived CDR1 and CDR2 are LGHNA and YNFKEQ. CDR3 coding DNA: TGTGCCAGCAGCCAAGGACTAGCGGGAGGGTGGCAGTACTTC. Amino acids: CASSQGLAGGWQYF.

This clone was picked up one time. The chain links TRBV4-1 to TRBJ1-4; TRBD1 aligns across 11 bases. CDR3 length equals 17 residues. The trim removed 3 bases at V and 5 bases at J, leaving 8 bases unmatched. Germline CDR1 MGHRA, CDR2 YSYEKL. CDR3 amino acids: CASSHPGQGDRNEKLFF. DNA of the CDR3: TGCGCCAGCAGCCATCCGGGACAGGGGGATCGGAATGAAAAACTGTTTTTT.

This clone has only one observation. The CDR3 DNA is TGTGCCAGCAGCTTACAGGGGGAGAACACTGAAGCTTTCTTT. It yields the protein CASSLQGENTEAFF. This sequence joins TRBV7-3 and TRBJ1-1, with TRBD1 identical over 7 bases. CDR3 length: 14 amino acids. The V gene end was trimmed by 2 bases and the J gene end by 1 base; junction bases not matched to a gene: 1. CDR1 and CDR2 from the germline V gene are SGHTA and FQGTGA. Full variable domain (remainder filled in from reference TRBV7-3 and TRBJ1-1): GAGVSQTPSNKVTEKGKYVELRCDPISGHTALYWYRQSLGQGPEFLIYFQGTGAADDSGLPNDRFFAVRPEGSVSTLKIQRTERGDSAVYLCASSLQGENTEAFFGQGTRLTVV.

J is TRBJ2-6 and V is TRBV4-3, with 8 positions matching TRBD1. The CDR3 spans 18 residues. With 0 bases clipped from V and 7 bases from J, the junction kept 11 bases outside the gene matches. From germline, CDR1 is LGHNA and CDR2 YSLEER. The CDR3 region has the DNA TGCGCCAGCAGCCAAGACCGGGACAGGTCGCTTAGAGCCAACGTCCTGACTTTC. Amino acid sequence: CASSQDRDRSLRANVLTF.

The chain carries TRBV5-1 and TRBJ2-1; TRBD2 agrees at 13 bases. CDR3 size: 19 residues. Looked up from germline, CDR1 is SGHRS and CDR2 is YFSETQ. With V trimmed by 4 bases and J by 0 bases, 10 bases remained unmatched. As DNA, the CDR3 is TGCGCCAGCAGCCCGGGACTAGCGGGGATTTTTTCCTCCTACAATGAGCAGTTCTTC. Its protein is CASSPGLAGIFSSYNEQFF.